This T cell receptor (beta chain) was observed in a study of shared clonotypes between healthy human individuals. Donors comprised only Caucasian adults living in Nashville, Tennessee. Profiling relied on immunoSEQ multiplex PCR, and the TCRdb table lists in-frame clones only, not all of them. In the table there are 2.3 million or so clones, 85% to 95% of which are singletons. The J segment lost 4 bases and the V segment lost 3 bases, leaving 6 bases of the junction unmatched. Germline assignment: CDR1 MDHEN and CDR2 SYDVKM. The CDR3 extends over 15 amino acids. Sequencing used naive CD4+ T cells from PBMCs. Subset: CD45RA+ positively selected. This clonotype originated in a man in his late teens or twenties in good health. Some clones in this sample may be carry-over from other donors' samples. V and J are TRBV28 and TRBJ1-2, with TRBD1 matching over 9 bases. The CDR3 sequence: CASSFPQGAGYGYTF. Here the CDR3 DNA reads TGTGCCAGCAGTTTCCCACAGGGGGCCGGCTATGGCTACACCTTC.